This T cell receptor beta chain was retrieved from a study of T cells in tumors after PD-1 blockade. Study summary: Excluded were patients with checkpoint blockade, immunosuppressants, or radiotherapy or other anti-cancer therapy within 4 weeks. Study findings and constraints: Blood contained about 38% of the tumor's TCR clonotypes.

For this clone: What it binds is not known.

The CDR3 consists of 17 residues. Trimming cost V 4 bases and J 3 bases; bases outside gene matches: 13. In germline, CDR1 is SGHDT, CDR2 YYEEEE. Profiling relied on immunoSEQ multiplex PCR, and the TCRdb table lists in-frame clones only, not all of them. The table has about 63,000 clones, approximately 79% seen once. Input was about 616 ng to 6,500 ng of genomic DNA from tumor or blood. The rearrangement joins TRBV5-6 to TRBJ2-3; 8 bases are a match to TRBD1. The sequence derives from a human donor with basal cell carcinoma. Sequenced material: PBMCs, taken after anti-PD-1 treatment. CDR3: CASSRIVTGVGTDTQYF. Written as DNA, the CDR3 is TGTGCCAGCAGCCGTATAGTGACAGGGGTTGGTACAGATACGCAGTATTTT.